The present entry profiles one T cell receptor beta chain with its context. The antigen is unknown. The tumor samples were collected prior to definitive surgery or chemotherapy. This sample is part of a study of high-grade serous ovarian cancer treatment subgroups. General study points: Same-patient tumor repertoires overlapped at about 0.1 to 0.79; different patients barely overlapped.

Profiled with immunoSEQ multiplex PCR; TCRdb holds only in-frame clones, not every one. The sample has thousands of clones; more than 60% are singletons. V was trimmed by 5 bases and J by 7 bases, leaving 10 bases between them. Per germline, CDR1 LNHDA and CDR2 SQIVND (reference sequence). The length of the CDR3 is 12 residues. The specimen was tumor tissue. The clonotype was recovered from a human donor with high-grade serous ovarian cancer. The J gene is TRBJ2-3, the V gene TRBV19; D remains ambiguous. The CDR3 region is CASSSDGHTQYF. For the CDR3, the DNA is TGTGCCAGTAGTTCGGACGGACATACGCAGTATTTT.